These 8 T cell receptor beta chains were all obtained from the same sample, sequenced in a study of sequential checkpoint blockade in melanoma. Indicated treatment: randomized to nivolumab then ipilimumab (arm A) or the reverse (arm B). TCRdb keeps only in-frame clones here, not all; method: immunoSEQ multiplex PCR. The sample yields about 37,000 clones, 32% seen once. Source: tumor tissue (inferred from file names), taken from a patient given nivolumab and ipilimumab in sequence. These receptors were taken from a human donor with melanoma.

This rearrangement joins TRBV11-3 to TRBJ2-2; TRBD2 agrees at 8 bases. CDR1 and CDR2 (germline): SGHNT, YENEEA. The CDR3 consists of 15 residues. V was clipped by 5 bases and J by 2 bases; unmatched bases: 4. The CDR3 nucleotides read TGTGCCAGCAGCGTAACTAGCGGCAACACCGGGGAGCTGTTTTTT. This translates into CASSVTSGNTGELFF.

The chain has TRBV6-8 and TRBJ1-1, with TRBD1 matching 8 bases. The CDR3 runs 15 residues. V was pared by 6 bases and J by 1 base, with 7 bases of the junction left unmatched. Germline CDR1 is MNHGY and CDR2 is SAAAGT. CDR3 nucleotide sequence: TGTGCCAGCAGAGGGACAGGTACTCCGAACACTGAAGCTTTCTTT. Amino acid sequence: CASRGTGTPNTEAFF.

The chain combines TRBV19 with TRBJ2-2; 7 bases line up with TRBD1. The CDR3 loop spans 15 amino acids. V lost 3 bases, J lost 7 bases, and 8 bases stayed unmatched. Germline CDR1 reads LNHDA; CDR2 reads SQIVND (reference sequence). CDR3 residues: CASSIIRGQGGELFF. The CDR3 coding sequence is TGTGCCAGTAGTATTATAAGGGGGCAGGGCGGGGAGCTGTTTTTT.

V usage is TRBV6-8 and J usage is TRBJ2-7, with D possibly being TRBD2 (5 bases). V dropped 5 bases and J dropped 5 bases, with 16 bases sitting between them. The CDR3 covers 14 residues. CDR1 and CDR2 (germline): MNHGY, SAAAGT. The CDR3 DNA reads as TGTGCCAGCAGTCTCCTGCTAGCCCCGGACGAGCAGTACTTC. It translates to CASSLLLAPDEQYF.

The chain combines TRBV10-1 with TRBJ2-1; D gene unclear. The V end was cut by 8 bases, the J end by 12 bases, with 14 bases between. Germline values: CDR1 WNHNN, CDR2 SYGVQD (reference sequence). This CDR3 is 11 amino acids long. The CDR3 region has the DNA TGCGCCAGCTCGGACGGTGAGAGGCAGTTCTTC. Protein sequence: CASSDGERQFF.

The genes are TRBV6-8 and TRBJ2-3; tentative D call: TRBD2 (6 bases). V dropped 5 bases and J dropped 6 bases, with 18 bases sitting between them. The CDR3 loop spans 15 amino acids. Germline values: CDR1 MNHGY, CDR2 SAAAGT. CDR3: CASSHSGPPADTQYF. The CDR3 DNA reads TGTGCCAGCAGTCATAGCGGTCCCCCTGCGGATACGCAGTATTTT.

This chain connects TRBV5-1 to TRBJ2-5; tentatively, D is TRBD1 (6 bases). CDR1 SGHRS and CDR2 YFSETQ come from the germline V gene. V was pared by 1 base and J by 5 bases, with 18 bases between. The CDR3 has 16 amino acids. The DNA of the CDR3 is TGCGCCAGCAGCTTGTTGGGCCAGGGGAGTTCCGAGACCCAGTACTTC. This gives the protein CASSLLGQGSSETQYF.

In this sample, this clone turned up a few times. The chain is built from TRBV6-8 and TRBJ2-7; D may be TRBD2 (5 bases). V shed 1 base and J shed 2 bases, with 12 bases lying between them. Germline V CDR1 and CDR2: MNHGY, SAAAGT. The CDR3 consists of 15 residues. The CDR3 coding sequence is TGTGCCAGCAGTTACTTAAGCGGCCGAACCTACGAGCAGTACTTC. Translation gives CASSYLSGRTYEQYF.